There are many counts of the clone carrying this T cell receptor beta chain. As yet, its antigen is unknown. This record comes from a study of T cells in Graves' hyperthyroidism and ophthalmopathy. Study observations and caveats: Ophthalmopathy onset followed model prediction by a median about seven months.

The CDR3 loop spans 14 amino acids. V was cut by 4 bases and J by 0 bases, with 9 bases left in between. RNA transcripts gave rise to amplified TCR beta CDR3 regions. Initially, a first-round RT-PCR of the TCR CDR3 employed the HTBI primer set. Using its own MiXCR run on the multiplex PCR reads, TCRdb lists one record per CDR3 protein. In the table there are approximately 370,000 distinct CDR3 sequences, about 15% of which are singletons. Clinical symptoms, serum thyroxine and TRAb, thyroid ultrasound and orbital computed tomography together formed the diagnostic basis. The chain is built from TRBV12-3 or TRBV12-4 and TRBJ1-1, with D possibly matching TRBD1 (6 bases). This sequence originates from a woman in her thirties with Graves' hyperthyroidism. The sequenced sample consisted of blood. CDR3: CASSSDRLNTEAFF. Here the CDR3 DNA reads TGTGCCAGCAGTTCCGACAGGTTGAACACTGAAGCTTTCTTT.